This entry features one T cell receptor (beta chain) sequence. This sample was included in a study of monozygotic twins with inflammatory bowel disease. Each UMI harboured a 6-nucleotide sample barcode and was appended via template switching. TCRdb re-called the 5' RACE reads, yielding one record per CDR3 amino acid sequence without DNA. This sample contains more than 95,000 distinct CDR3 sequences. Each donor supplied about 2.7 ml of blood. Specimen: blood. This clonotype was obtained from a human donor with ulcerative colitis or Crohn's disease, or a healthy co-twin of an affected twin (not recorded which).

CDR3 sequence: CASSIYTGGSGYTF. V usage is TRBV12-3 or TRBV12-4 and J usage is TRBJ1-2; lacking DNA, the TRBD1 call made by TCRdb goes unchecked. The CDR3 sequence is 14 residues long.